These 11 T cell receptor beta chains originate from one sample sequenced in a study of tumor and adjacent non-tumor tissue in lung cancer (dated by TCRdb to the late 2010s). RNA was extracted from bulk unsorted tissue and checked for quality with a NanoDrop ND-1000 and an Agilent 2100. The normal lung samples consisted of distant non-tumor tissue collected more than 3 cm from the tumor edge. Library preparation employed multiplex PCR. The instrument given in TCRdb is Illumina HiSeq 2500. Following protocols modified from ARM-PCR, the researchers constructed TCRbeta libraries through three rounds of nested PCR with primers (Table S4). TCRdb took the public reads, trimmed them with fastp at Q25, ran MiXCR for clone calling and kept in-frame beta chains. One record per CDR3 amino acid sequence lists the most common genes and DNA. The sample table lists more than 55,000 distinct CDR3 sequences, 61% of them with a count of one. About 31% of the sample is taken by the ten largest.

Material: distant non-tumor lung tissue. These receptors came from a man aged 65 to 79 with non-small cell lung cancer.

This clonotype was observed a few times. V gene TRBV28 combines with J gene TRBJ1-4; D gene unclear. This CDR3 is built from 14 residues. Germline CDR1 reads MDHEN; CDR2 reads SYDVKM. The ends were cut back, 2 bases at V and 6 bases at J, with 10 bases in the middle. The CDR3 sequence is CASSLEADDEKLFF. CDR3 sequence (DNA): TGTGCCAGCAGTTTAGAGGCAGATGATGAAAAACTGTTTTTT.

Of note for this clonotype: This may arise from a read error, as a much more abundant clone is one base away. Here the CDR3 reads CIVHRGVEQYF. The CDR3 bases are TGCATCGTTCACAGGGGGGTGGAGCAGTACTTC. The chain recombines TRBV29-1 with TRBJ2-7; 8 positions match TRBD1. Looked up from germline, CDR1 is SQVTM and CDR2 is ANQGSEA. This CDR3 contains 11 residues.

This clonotype appeared a few times. A much larger clone lies a single base off, so this may be a read error. CDR3 residues: CASNQNRGQETQYF. For the CDR3, the DNA is TGTGCCAGCAACCAAAACAGGGGACAAGAGACCCAGTACTTC. The V call is TRBV14, the J call TRBJ2-5; 7 bases align to TRBD1. The V gene's germline CDR1 is SGHDN and CDR2 FVKESK. The CDR3 length is 14 residues.

This clonotype was picked up many times. V usage is TRBV29-1 and J usage is TRBJ2-4, with TRBD2 matching over 7 bases. The trim removed 4 bases at V and 3 bases at J, leaving 6 bases unmatched. The CDR3 runs to 14 residues. Germline V gene lookup returns CDR1 SQVTM and CDR2 ANQGSEA. The CDR3 sequence: CSVAQRGYKNIQYF. In DNA, the CDR3 is TGCAGCGTTGCGCAGCGGGGTTACAAAAACATTCAGTACTTC.

This sequence joins TRBV11-2 and TRBJ2-2; TRBD2 matches at 7 bases. V lost 1 base to trimming and J lost 7 bases; unmatched junction nucleotides: 9. Looked up from germline, CDR1 is SGHAT and CDR2 is FQNNGV. CDR3 size: 16 residues. The CDR3 is CASSLGRLASLGELFF. CDR3 in DNA: TGTGCCAGCAGCTTAGGTCGACTAGCCTCGCTCGGGGAGCTGTTTTTT. Full variable domain (remainder filled in from reference TRBV11-2 and TRBJ2-2): EAGVAQSPRYKIIEKRQSVAFWCNPISGHATLYWYQQILGQGPKLLIQFQNNGVVDDSQLPKDRFSAERLKGVDSTLKIQPAKLEDSAVYLCASSLGRLASLGELFFGEGSRLTVL.

This clonotype was picked up many times. This chain uses TRBV4-1 with TRBJ2-7; D remains ambiguous. V was clipped by 1 base and J by 4 bases, with 14 bases between them. Germline CDR1 MGHRA, CDR2 YSYEKL. There are 15 residues in the CDR3. CDR3 DNA: TGCGCCAGCAGCCAAGGAGGTAGTAGTGTTTACGAGCAGTACTTC. It translates to CASSQGGSSVYEQYF.

Notes on this clonotype: Given a much more abundant clone one base away, this may be a read error. V is TRBV29-1 and J is TRBJ2-1, with D perhaps being TRBD1 or TRBD2 (5 bases each). Germline-derived CDR1 and CDR2 are SQVTM and ANQGSEA. The CDR3 is made up of 14 amino acids. The CDR3 nucleotides are TGCAGCGAAGCTCTTTGGCAGGGTGCTAATGAGCGGCTCTTC. Protein sequence: CSEALWQGANERLF.

J is TRBJ2-7 and V is TRBV20-1; D gene ambiguous. The CDR3 is made up of 8 amino acids. Per the germline V gene, CDR1 is DFQATT and CDR2 is SNEGSKA (reference sequence). V gave up 7 bases and J gave up 5 bases, with 3 bases separating them. Here the CDR3 DNA reads TGCAGTGTACACGAGCAGTACTTC. Translation: CSVHEQYF.

This clonotype was counted between two and nine times. The rearrangement uses TRBV7-9 and TRBJ2-1; TRBD1 agrees at 10 bases. V dropped 9 bases and J dropped 10; count of bases not matched to a gene: 9. In germline, CDR1 is SEHNR, CDR2 FQNEAQ (reference sequence). This CDR3 has 13 residues. CDR3 sequence (DNA): TGTGCCAGGCAAAGACAGGGGGCTGAGGAGCAGTTCTTC. This encodes CARQRQGAEEQFF.

Points on this clonotype: Sequence at one end of the junction differs from germline and may be a read error. The chain links TRBV6-2 or TRBV6-3 to TRBJ2-5; the D is unclear. The CDR3 has 14 amino acids. Germline V CDR1 and CDR2: MNHEY, SVGEGT. The CDR3 loop reads CASSWSRSRETQNF. The CDR3 nucleotides read TGTGCCAGCAGTTGGTCCAGGAGTCGAGAGACCCAGAACTTC.

About this clonotype itself: Possible read error: a much larger clone is one base away. This chain uses TRBV5-5 with TRBJ2-5, with a possible D match to TRBD1 (6 bases). The CDR3 consists of 16 residues. Germline lookup yields CDR1 SGHKS and CDR2 YYEKEE (reference sequence). The CDR3 DNA is TGTGCCAGCAGCGCGGAGTATGGGACAACTAAAGAGACCCGGTACTTC. This sequence encodes CASSAEYGTTKETRYF.